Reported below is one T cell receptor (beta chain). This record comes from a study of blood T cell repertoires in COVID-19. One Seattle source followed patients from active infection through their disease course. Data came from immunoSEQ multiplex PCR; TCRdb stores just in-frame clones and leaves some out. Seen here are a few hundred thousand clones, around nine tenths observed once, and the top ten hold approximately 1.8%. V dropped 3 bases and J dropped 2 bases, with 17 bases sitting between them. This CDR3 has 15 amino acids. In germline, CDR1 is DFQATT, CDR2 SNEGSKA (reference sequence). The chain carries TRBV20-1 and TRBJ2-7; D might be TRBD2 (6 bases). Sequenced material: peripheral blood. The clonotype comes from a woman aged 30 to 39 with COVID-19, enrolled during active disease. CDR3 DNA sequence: TGCAGTGCTAGTAGCGGTTCACAGAGCCCCTACGAGCAGTACTTC. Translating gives CSASSGSQSPYEQYF.